This T cell receptor (beta chain) was found in a study of T cell repertoires and leukemia-associated antigens. The CDR3 loop spans 13 amino acids. CDR1 SNHLY and CDR2 FYNNEI come from the germline V gene. About this clonotype itself: What it recognizes is unknown. One end of the junction fails to match germline, which may point to a read error.

Broader study findings: No significant group difference appeared in Vbeta, Jbeta or VDJ counts.

In TCRdb, the 5' RACE reads were re-called with MiXCR into one record per CDR3 protein. The sample includes 9,000 to 15,000 distinct CDR3 sequences, 35% to 50% of them seen just once. Specimen: CD3+ T cells sorted from blood and cultured. The source of this sequence is a female donor in good health. This sequence joins TRBV2 and TRBJ2-7, with unresolved D. CDR3 sequence reads: CASSVLGFDERYF. In DNA form, the CDR3 reads TGTGCCAGCAGTGTCTTAGGTTTCGACGAGCGGTACTTC.